By frequency in the sample, the clone carrying this T cell receptor (beta chain) is medium-sized. Original methodology: Nucleated cell number was recorded as an estimate derived from reference gene primer amplification. The assay was immunoSEQ multiplex PCR, and TCRdb's table has in-frame clones only and misses some. The V and J calls and clone size come from that table; D and trimming were worked out from the DNA. Of approximately 100,000 clones detected, around 85% appear once; the ten largest clones hold approximately 3.4%. With 5 bases clipped from V and 7 bases from J, the junction kept 13 bases outside the gene matches. Germline CDR1 and CDR2: MNHEY and SMNVEV (reference sequence). The CDR3 covers 18 residues. The data belong to a study of blood T cell repertoires in COVID-19.

The chain has TRBV27 and TRBJ2-2, with 13 bases identical to TRBD2. This clonotype was sampled from a woman aged 80 or over with active or convalescent COVID-19. Sequencing used peripheral blood. CDR3 DNA sequence: TGTGCCAGCAGTCTAATTCTCACAGGACTAGCGGGAGTCGGGGAGCTGTTTTTT. Protein sequence: CASSLILTGLAGVGELFF.